Listed here is a single TCR beta chain. Its cognate antigen has yet to be identified. No much larger clone is present one base from it, and per-base qualities are unavailable. These data are taken from a study of blood T cell repertoires in COVID-19 (dated by TCRdb to about 2020). Context from the whole study: The collaborator samples originated in the United States, Italy and Spain and spanned the acute and convalescent phases of COVID-19. Deeply sampled blood TCRbeta repertoires from subjects exposed to, actively infected with, or recovered from COVID-19 were included in the dataset. The samples were drawn from the first 160 participants of the ongoing ImmuneRACE study and from under 1,500 subjects provided by 6 global collaborators. A freely available public database, intended as a resource for researchers studying the immune response to SARS-CoV-2, is where the repertoires were released. Nearly every sample came with metadata listing a de-identified subject ID, COVID-19 status, age in years and sex. The prospective study material was composed of cDNA or gDNA derived from T cells, B-cell-depleted T cells, or PBMCs. HLA class I and class II types, where available, came from metadata supplied by the sample provider rather than from assay-based typing.

The collaborating institutions used their own protocols to collect whole blood in K2EDTA tubes. For TCRbeta analysis, collaborators shipped samples in one of three forms: frozen whole blood, isolated PBMCs, or DNA extracted from either of those sample types. Overall results and qualifications from the work: How much clinical and demographic metadata was included differed by source and by participant, and the metadata was provided uncurated.

A distance of 15 bases separates the germline ends of V and J, which lose 5 bases and 5 bases respectively. Via the germline V gene, CDR1 is SNHLY and CDR2 FYNNEI. There are 14 amino acids in the CDR3, from cysteine to phenylalanine inclusive. The only DNA kept is the CDR3, 42 bases in frame from the first base. TCRbeta CDR3 regions were amplified from genomic DNA using the immunoSEQ Assay, a bias-controlled multiplex PCR. The paper's data handling went like this. The number of nucleated cells in each sample was estimated by amplification of reference gene primers within the assay. Sequence reads were collapsed and filtered to measure the absolute abundance of every unique TCRbeta CDR3 rearrangement. Productive Simpson clonality was computed per sample as the square root of Simpson's diversity index over productive rearrangements. TCRdb provides this immuneACCESS table in a form limited to in-frame rearrangements. Some clones are lacking; in checked studies, under half of them reflect an unresolved V gene, and why the rest are absent is not known. V and J calls and clone size come straight from that table; D and trimming were deduced from the DNA. The sample contains some 150,000 clones, 70% to 90% of them found a single time. The ten largest clones take up about 2.6% of the sample.

The sequenced sample consisted of peripheral blood. The chain employs TRBV2 and TRBJ1-2; TRBD1 is a weak D gene call, 5 bases matching. The source of this sequence is a man aged 55 to 70 with acute or convalescent COVID-19. CDR3 sequence: CASSRAGQAYGYTF. The DNA is TGTGCCAGCAGTCGGGCAGGGCAGGCATATGGCTACACCTTC.